These 15 T cell receptor beta chains share one sample of origin, sequenced in a study of T cell changes during pregnancy in multiple sclerosis. Sequencing was performed with immunoSEQ multiplex PCR; in TCRdb, only in-frame clones are kept and a portion is missing. Among about 50,000 clones listed, roughly nine tenths were seen once. The starting material was CD4+ T cells from peripheral blood mononuclear cells, obtained after pregnancy. The receptors were gathered from a female donor with multiple sclerosis, enrolled in a pregnancy study.

This clone was seen more than once but under ten times. The chain couples TRBV6-5 to TRBJ1-2, with no clear D. The CDR3 runs to 12 residues. Germline assignment: CDR1 MNHEY and CDR2 SVGAGI. Trimming took off 6 bases at V and 5 bases at J, with 10 bases between the two ends. The CDR3 DNA reads TGTGCCAGCAGAAGCGGCCTTTATGGCTACACCTTC. This encodes CASRSGLYGYTF.

V gene TRBV5-4 combines with J gene TRBJ2-1, with 12 bases aligning to TRBD2. This CDR3 is built from 15 residues. The ends lost 4 bases at V and 4 bases at J; junction bases unmatched: 3. CDR1 and CDR2 (germline): SGHNT, YYREEE (reference sequence). The chain's CDR3 is CASSPTSGSYNEQFF. The CDR3 DNA is TGTGCCAGCAGCCCGACTAGCGGGAGTTACAATGAGCAGTTCTTC.

In DNA form, the CDR3 reads TGTGCCAGCAGTGACATATCCGGCGCGGCAGATACGCAGTATTTT. It translates to CASSDISGAADTQYF. The V gene is TRBV6-4, the J gene TRBJ2-3; D unresolved. Germline CDR1 MRHNA, CDR2 SNTAGT. The CDR3 totals 15 residues. V lost 2 bases, J lost 4 bases, and 13 bases lay in between.

The chain uses TRBV7-2 and TRBJ2-7; D is perhaps TRBD2 (6 bases). Germline values: CDR1 SGHTA, CDR2 FQGNSA. The CDR3 totals 14 residues. The germline V and J ends were trimmed by 1 base and 3 bases, with 10 bases remaining between them. CDR3 in amino acids: CASSLVGGYYEQYF. In DNA, the CDR3 is TGTGCCAGCAGCTTAGTAGGAGGGTACTACGAGCAGTACTTC.

The V and J genes are TRBV18 and TRBJ1-1; the D is unclear. This CDR3 spans 14 amino acids. Germline CDR1 KGHSH, CDR2 LQKENI. Trimming shortened V by 1 base and J by 1 base, and 7 bases separated the two germline ends. The CDR3 nucleotides read TGTGCCAGCTCACCACTCCCGGGGAACACTGAAGCTTTCTTT. As protein: CASSPLPGNTEAFF.

The rearrangement links TRBV2 to TRBJ2-5, with D tentatively TRBD2 (6 bases). CDR1 and CDR2 (germline): SNHLY, FYNNEI. The CDR3 covers 14 residues. Trimming took 7 bases from V and 0 from J, leaving 12 bases between them. For the CDR3, the DNA is TGTGCCAGCAATGCGGGAACTCACCAAGAGACCCAGTACTTC. Translating it yields CASNAGTHQETQYF.

The chain uses TRBV25-1 and TRBJ2-7; possibly TRBD2 for D (6 bases). This CDR3 is 14 amino acids long. Germline CDR1 reads MGHDK; CDR2 reads SYGVNS. Trimming pared 2 bases from V and 7 bases from J, leaving 15 bases between. In DNA form, the CDR3 reads TGTGCCAGCAGTGAAGTGGAGGGTCTGGGGGAGCAGTACTTC. This codes for CASSEVEGLGEQYF.

The rearrangement links TRBV29-1 to TRBJ2-7; 7 nucleotides match TRBD1. Germline loops: CDR1 SQVTM, CDR2 ANQGSEA. Losses at the gene ends were 4 bases for V and 6 bases for J; bases not matched to a gene: 9. This CDR3 spans 13 amino acids. For the CDR3, the DNA is TGCAGCGTTGGCGCAGGGGGAAAGAGCGAGCAGTACTTC. Translated: CSVGAGGKSEQYF.

The genes are TRBV4-1 and TRBJ1-1, with a tentative D call TRBD1 (5 bases). Per the germline V gene, CDR1 is MGHRA and CDR2 is YSYEKL. V shed 7 bases and J shed 1 base, with 13 bases lying between them. The CDR3 has 14 amino acids. In DNA, the CDR3 is TGCGCCAGCATGGTGTCGACAGCGAACACTGAAGCTTTCTTT. This codes for CASMVSTANTEAFF.

The gene calls are TRBV19 and TRBJ2-7; tentatively, D is TRBD1 (6 bases). The CDR3 totals 15 residues. Trimming stripped 5 bases from V and 0 bases from J, with 14 bases between. Germline V gene sequence: CDR1 LNHDA, CDR2 SQIVND (reference sequence). The CDR3 sequence is CASSSPGHSSYEQYF. Written as DNA, the CDR3 is TGTGCCAGTAGTTCACCGGGACATAGCTCCTACGAGCAGTACTTC.

The chain has TRBV7-2 and TRBJ2-5; 9 nucleotides match TRBD2. V dropped 0 bases and J dropped 2; count of bases not matched to a gene: 10. The CDR3 runs 18 residues. Germline V CDR1 and CDR2: SGHTA, FQGNSA. For the CDR3, the DNA is TGTGCCAGCAGCTTAGCGGGTTGGAGGACTAGCGTGCAAGAGACCCAGTACTTC. Encoded protein: CASSLAGWRTSVQETQYF.

Points on this clone: Other nucleotide sequences in the sample specify the same CDR3. The V call is TRBV6-1, the J call TRBJ2-2; D ambiguous. V dropped 6 bases and J dropped 5 bases, with 4 bases sitting between them. From germline, CDR1 is MNHNS and CDR2 SASEGT. This CDR3 contains 11 residues. CDR3 sequence: CASRSTGELFF. The CDR3 region has the DNA TGTGCCAGCAGATCGACCGGGGAGCTGTTTTTT.

V is TRBV5-1 and J is TRBJ1-1, with D possibly matching TRBD1 (6 bases). CDR1 and CDR2 from the germline V gene are SGHRS and YFSETQ. The CDR3 contains 13 residues. V dropped 4 bases and J dropped 1 base, with 8 bases sitting between them. The CDR3 region is CASSIQGNTEAFF. In nucleotides, the CDR3 is TGCGCCAGCAGCATACAGGGGAACACTGAAGCTTTCTTT.

The chain combines TRBV7-2 with TRBJ2-3; 14 positions agree with TRBD2. From germline, CDR1 is SGHTA and CDR2 FQGNSA. The CDR3 is 16 residues long. J gave up 7 bases and V 1 base, and 4 bases lay outside the gene matches. CDR3: CASSLGTSGGSNTQYF. CDR3 coding DNA: TGTGCCAGCAGCTTAGGGACTAGCGGGGGGTCGAATACGCAGTATTTT.

The rearrangement joins TRBV7-2 to TRBJ1-1; 7 bases line up with TRBD1. Per germline, CDR1 SGHTA and CDR2 FQGNSA. The CDR3 totals 12 residues. The ends lost 4 bases at V and 8 bases at J; junction bases unmatched: 4. The CDR3 bases are TGTGCCAGCAGCTGGAGGACAGGCGAAGCTTTCTTT. It is translated as CASSWRTGEAFF. Supplemented by reference TRBV7-2 and TRBJ1-1, the full variable domain reads GAGVSQSPSNKVTEKGKDVELRCDPISGHTALYWYRQSLGQGLEFLIYFQGNSAPDKSGLPSDRFSAERTGGSVSTLTIQRTQQEDSAVYLCASSWRTGEAFFGQGTRLTVV.